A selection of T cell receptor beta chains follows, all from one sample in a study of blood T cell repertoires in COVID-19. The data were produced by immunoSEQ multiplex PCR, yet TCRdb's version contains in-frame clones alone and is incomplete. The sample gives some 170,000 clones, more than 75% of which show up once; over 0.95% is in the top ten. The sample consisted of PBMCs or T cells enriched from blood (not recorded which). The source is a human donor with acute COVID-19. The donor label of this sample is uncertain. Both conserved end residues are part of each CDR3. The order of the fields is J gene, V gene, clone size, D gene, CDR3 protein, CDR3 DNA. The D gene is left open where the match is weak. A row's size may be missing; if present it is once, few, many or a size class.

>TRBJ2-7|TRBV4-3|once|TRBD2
CASSLSSGGAYEQYF
TGCGCCAGCAGCCTTTCTAGCGGGGGGGCCTACGAGCAGTACTTC
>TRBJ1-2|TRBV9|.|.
CASSVVPTGGLHGYTF
TGTGCCAGCAGCGTAGTCCCGACTGGGGGCCTGCACGGCTACACCTTC
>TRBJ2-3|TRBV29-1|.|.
CSVVMGGQGPDTQYF
TGCAGCGTTGTGATGGGTGGGCAGGGCCCAGATACGCAGTATTTT
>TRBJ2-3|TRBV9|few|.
CASSVGGTDTQYF
TGTGCCAGCAGCGTAGGAGGGACAGATACGCAGTATTTT
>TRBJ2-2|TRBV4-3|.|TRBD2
CASSIWGGDRNTGELFF
TGCGCCAGCAGTATATGGGGAGGGGATCGGAACACCGGGGAGCTGTTTTTT
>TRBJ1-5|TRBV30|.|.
CAWRWGPNQPQHF
TGTGCCTGGAGATGGGGGCCCAATCAGCCCCAGCATTTT
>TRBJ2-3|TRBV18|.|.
CASSPPSVSTDTQYF
TGTGCCAGCTCACCACCCAGCGTTAGCACAGATACGCAGTATTTT
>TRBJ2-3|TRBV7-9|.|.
CASSALDPTDTQYF
TGTGCCAGCAGCGCACTAGATCCCACAGATACGCAGTATTTT
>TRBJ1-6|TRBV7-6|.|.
CASSPGGGWGDSPLHF
TGTGCCAGCAGCCCCGGGGGAGGATGGGGGGATTCACCCCTCCACTTT
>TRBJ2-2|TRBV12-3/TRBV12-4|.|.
CASSRGNTGELFF
TGTGCCAGCAGTAGGGGGAACACCGGGGAGCTGTTTTTT
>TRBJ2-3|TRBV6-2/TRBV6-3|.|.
CASSSGRGHITDTQYF
TGTGCCAGCAGTTCGGGCAGGGGCCACATCACAGATACGCAGTATTTT
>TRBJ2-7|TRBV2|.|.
CASSYSIYEQYF
TGTGCCAGCTCCTACTCGATCTACGAGCAGTACTTC
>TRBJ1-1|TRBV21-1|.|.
CASSKIPLGLPSTEAFF
TGTGCCAGCAGCAAAATTCCCTTAGGATTGCCTAGCACTGAAGCTTTCTTT
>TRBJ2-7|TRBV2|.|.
CASMGVVSYEQYF
TGTGCCAGCATGGGCGTAGTCTCCTACGAGCAGTACTTC
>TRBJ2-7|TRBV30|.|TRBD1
CAWRGQVTEYF
TGTGCCTGGAGGGGACAGGTTACCGAGTACTTC
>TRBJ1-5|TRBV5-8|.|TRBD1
CASSSVVIGQGSNQPQHF
TGTGCCAGCAGCTCGGTCGTAATCGGACAGGGTAGCAATCAGCCCCAGCATTTT
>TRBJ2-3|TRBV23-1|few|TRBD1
CASSRLRPGQGVTDTQYF
TGCGCCAGCAGTCGTCTTCGACCGGGACAGGGCGTAACAGATACGCAGTATTTT